Listed below are T cell receptor beta chains from one sample, sequenced in a study of shared clonotypes between healthy human individuals. This table comes from immunoSEQ multiplex PCR, and its TCRdb copy is limited to in-frame clones, with some not included. The sample has approximately 1.4 million clones, about 98% seen once; the top ten hold 0.4% to 0.55%. The sequencing sample was made of naive CD4+ T cells sorted from blood. These receptors were obtained from a man aged 25 to 45 in good health. Each CDR3 is given with its conserved first and last residue. A D gene is named only where the DNA matches it firmly.

cdr3_length	d_call	v_call	j_call	cdr3_nt	cdr3_aa
14	TRBD2	TRBV7-8	TRBJ2-7	TGTGCCAGCAGCCGGACTAGCTCCTTCTACGAGCAGTACTTC	CASSRTSSFYEQYF
14	NA	TRBV7-2	TRBJ2-2	TGTGCCAGCAGCCCAGGGGATCGTCAAAGGGAGCTGTTTTTT	CASSPGDRQRELFF
18	NA	TRBV9	TRBJ2-3	TGTGCCAGCAGCGTAGGGGCGGGACACATTACTAGCACAGATACGCAGTATTTT	CASSVGAGHITSTDTQYF
14	TRBD2	TRBV9	TRBJ2-7	TGTGCCAGCAGCGCGACTAGCGGGAGCTCCGAGCAGTACTTC	CASSATSGSSEQYF
15	TRBD2	TRBV7-9	TRBJ2-7	TGTGCCAGCAGCTACAGGACTAGCGGATATTACGAGCAGTACTTC	CASSYRTSGYYEQYF
14	NA	TRBV18	TRBJ2-5	TGTGCCAGCTCACCTCTCGCGGGGACTGAGACCCAGTACTTC	CASSPLAGTETQYF
15	TRBD2	TRBV18	TRBJ2-1	TGTGCCAGCTCACGCGAAGGACTAGGTTTAGATGAGCAGTTCTTC	CASSREGLGLDEQFF
15	TRBD2	TRBV28	TRBJ2-7	TGTGCCAGCAGCACCCTTGGCGGGAGTAGTTACGAGCAGTACTTC	CASSTLGGSSYEQYF
14	NA	TRBV11-2	TRBJ2-7	TGTGCCAGCAGCTTTCCGGGACCCACCTACGAGCAGTACTTC	CASSFPGPTYEQYF
15	TRBD1	TRBV5-1	TRBJ2-1	TGCGCCAGCAGCTGGGAAGGGACAGGGTACAATGAGCAGTTCTTC	CASSWEGTGYNEQFF
14	NA	TRBV10-1	TRBJ2-7	TGCGCCAGCAGTGATTGGAGGGGGGGACAAGAGCAGTACTTC	CASSDWRGGQEQYF
15	NA	TRBV6-6	TRBJ2-7	TGTGCCAGCAGTTACCGGGACATCCGCTCCTACGAGCAGTACTTC	CASSYRDIRSYEQYF
16	NA	TRBV11-2	TRBJ2-4	TGTGCCAGCAGCTGGGGGGACGGCATAGCCAAAAACATTCAGTACTTC	CASSWGDGIAKNIQYF
15	NA	TRBV7-8	TRBJ2-1	TGTGCCAGCAGCTTAAAGGCAGGGGTAAGGAATGAGCAGTTCTTC	CASSLKAGVRNEQFF
20	TRBD2	TRBV10-3	TRBJ2-1	TGTGCCATCAGTGGCGCCGCTAGCGGAGGGGCATCAAGCTCCTACAATGAGCAGTTCTTC	CAISGAASGGASSSYNEQFF
17	NA	TRBV9	TRBJ1-3	TGTGCCAGCAGCGTAGAGTCCGGTGGGCAGGACCAGAACACCATATATTTT	CASSVESGGQDQNTIYF
14	TRBD1	TRBV6-5	TRBJ1-2	TGTGCCAGCAGTTCCCCCGGGACAGGGACCGGCTACACCTTC	CASSSPGTGTGYTF
11	NA	TRBV2	TRBJ2-4	TGTGCCAGCAGTGACACGGTCGCGGTCTACTTC	CASSDTVAVYF
11	NA	TRBV20-1	TRBJ2-3	TGCAGTGCTTGGCACACAGATACGCAGTATTTT	CSAWHTDTQYF
13	TRBD1	TRBV28	TRBJ1-2	TGTGCCAGCAGTTTAGAGGGGGCGGGCGGCTACACCTTC	CASSLEGAGGYTF
16	NA	TRBV28	TRBJ2-7	TGTGCCAGCAGTTTCAATGGTCGCGTAGGCTCCTACGAGCAGTACTTC	CASSFNGRVGSYEQYF
13	NA	TRBV29-1	TRBJ2-7	TGCAGCGTTGTGGGTGCTTCCTCCTACGAGCAGTACTTC	CSVVGASSYEQYF
16	TRBD2	TRBV5-1	TRBJ2-1	TGCGCCAGCAGCCTACCCACCGGCGGGAGTTTGTATGAGCAGTTCTTC	CASSLPTGGSLYEQFF
15	NA	TRBV5-4	TRBJ1-2	TGTGCCAGCAGCTTGGAACCGGAGAAGAACTATGGCTACACCTTC	CASSLEPEKNYGYTF
18	TRBD2	TRBV4-3	TRBJ2-2	TGCGCCAGCAGCCAAGGCACTAGCGGGAGCGCGAACACCGGGGAGCTGTTTTTT	CASSQGTSGSANTGELFF
13	NA	TRBV7-2	TRBJ1-4	TGTGCCAGCAGCTTAAGCAGAAATGAAAAACTGTTTTTT	CASSLSRNEKLFF